This T cell receptor beta chain originates from a study of Graves' ophthalmopathy and Graves' hyperthyroidism. Amplifying from RNA transcripts, the study obtained TCR beta CDR3 regions. HTBI primers served in a first-round RT-PCR, which a second-round multiplex PCR followed. TCRdb reanalysed the multiplex PCR reads using MiXCR and keeps one entry per CDR3 protein. The data show about 740,000 distinct CDR3 sequences, roughly 40% seen once. CDR3 length equals 13 residues. V shed 2 bases and J shed 6 bases, with 8 bases lying between them. Germline V lookup: CDR1 LNHDA, CDR2 SQIVND (reference sequence). The receptor was isolated from an adult man with Graves' ophthalmopathy. Sequenced input: peripheral blood. This rearrangement joins TRBV19 to TRBJ1-5; the D gene is possibly TRBD1 (6 bases). The CDR3 bases are TGTGCCAGTAGTATACAGGGGTTTCAGCCCCAGCATTTT. Protein: CASSIQGFQPQHF. Full variable domain (outside the CDR3, taken from reference TRBV19 and TRBJ1-5): DGGITQSPKYLFRKEGQNVTLSCEQNLNHDAMYWYRQDPGQGLRLIYYSQIVNDFQKGDIAEGYSVSREKKESFPLTVTSAQKNPTAFYLCASSIQGFQPQHFGDGTRLSIL.